The 9 T cell receptor beta chains below come from one sample, sequenced in a study of T cell repertoires in cytomegalovirus infection. TCRdb called the reads again in MiXCR, with one record for every CDR3 protein. The sample holds hundreds of thousands of distinct CDR3 sequences, around a third seen once. These receptors lack a known antigen. The material sequenced was cultured CD8+ T cells from PBMCs, taken from culture after CMV antigen stimulation. Source of these receptors: a human donor in good health (CMV status not recorded). Some clones in this sample may be carry-over from other donors' samples.

V and J are TRBV12-3 or TRBV12-4 and TRBJ1-2, with D possibly being TRBD1 (6 bases). Trimming took 4 bases from V and 2 from J, leaving 17 bases between them. CDR3 length: 16 residues. CDR3 nucleotide sequence: TGTGCCAGCAGTTCCTCCGAGTCGGGGGCCAACTATGGCTACACCTTC. Amino acid sequence: CASSSSESGANYGYTF.

The chain links TRBV6-1 to TRBJ2-1, with 9 bases lining up with TRBD1. This CDR3 region has 13 residues. The V segment lost 6 bases and the J segment 12 bases; nucleotides outside the gene matches: 9. Germline V gene sequence: CDR1 MNHNS, CDR2 SASEGT. The CDR3 is CASRTTGGDVQFF. The CDR3 coding sequence is TGTGCCAGCAGGACTACAGGGGGCGATGTGCAGTTCTTC.

V usage is TRBV29-1 and J usage is TRBJ1-5; D not resolved. CDR1 is SQVTM and CDR2 is ANQGSEA in the germline V gene. There are 13 residues in the CDR3. Trimming cost V 3 bases and J 1 base, with 7 bases left between them. The CDR3 DNA reads TGCAGCGTTGAGGACGGGAGCAATCAGCCCCAGCATTTT. This encodes CSVEDGSNQPQHF.

There are many counts of this clonotype. This chain's CDR3 is CASSSSLSGGTLSTDTQYF. DNA of the CDR3: TGTGCCAGCAGCTCCAGTCTGTCAGGGGGTACCCTTAGCACAGATACGCAGTATTTT. The genes are TRBV7-8 and TRBJ2-3; 7 nucleotides align to TRBD1. CDR1 is SGHVS, CDR2 FQNEAQ, per germline. The J segment lost 0 bases and the V segment lost 4 bases, leaving 16 bases of the junction unmatched. The CDR3 covers 19 residues.

The sample holds a few counts of this clonotype. V usage is TRBV6-1 and J usage is TRBJ2-3; no firm D call. The germline V and J ends were trimmed by 1 base and 2 bases, with 13 bases remaining between them. The CDR3 has 16 residues. The germline CDR1 and CDR2 sequences are MNHNS and SASEGT. In DNA, the CDR3 is TGTGCCAGCAGTGAAGAGGACGGAGCGCCCACAGATACGCAGTATTTT. Translated, it gives CASSEEDGAPTDTQYF.

The chain joins TRBV28 to TRBJ2-7; D may correspond to TRBD1 or TRBD2 (6 bases each). With 4 bases removed from V and 7 bases from J, the gap between germline ends came to 14 bases. Per the germline V gene, CDR1 is MDHEN and CDR2 is SYDVKM. The CDR3 loop spans 13 amino acids. The CDR3 is CASSSTGALEQYV. The CDR3 coding sequence is TGTGCCAGCAGTTCAACGGGGGCGCTGGAGCAGTACGTC.

In its sample, this clonotype was seen a few times. The V and J genes are TRBV27 and TRBJ1-3, with D perhaps TRBD1 (5 bases). The V gene lost 5 bases and the J gene lost 7 bases, with 12 bases spanning the gap. Germline V gene sequence: CDR1 MNHEY, CDR2 SMNVEV (reference sequence). The CDR3 contains 13 residues. CDR3 DNA: TGTGCCAGCAGTCCGGGACTTAGGAACACCATATATTTT. It translates to CASSPGLRNTIYF.

The chain carries TRBV6-2 or TRBV6-3 and TRBJ2-7; D ambiguous. Deletions cut 7 bases from V and 2 bases from J, with 15 bases between. CDR1 and CDR2 from the germline V gene are MNHEY and SVGEGT. The CDR3 loop spans 14 amino acids. CDR3: CASKPGQSTYEQYF. The CDR3 DNA sequence: TGTGCCAGCAAACCGGGTCAGTCAACCTACGAGCAGTACTTC.

The J gene is TRBJ1-1, the V gene TRBV19; D is ambiguous. Trimming took off 5 bases at V and 0 bases at J, with 10 bases between the two ends. Germline V CDR1 and CDR2: LNHDA, SQIVND (reference sequence). The length of the CDR3 is 14 residues. As DNA, the CDR3 is TGTGCCAGTAGTGCGGTCAGGCTGAACACTGAAGCTTTCTTT. Its translation: CASSAVRLNTEAFF. Filled out from reference TRBV19 and TRBJ1-1, the complete variable domain reads DGGITQSPKYLFRKEGQNVTLSCEQNLNHDAMYWYRQDPGQGLRLIYYSQIVNDFQKGDIAEGYSVSREKKESFPLTVTSAQKNPTAFYLCASSAVRLNTEAFFGQGTRLTVV.